The clone carrying this T cell receptor beta chain came up once. Original handling: Quantification of nucleated cells was approximated via reference gene primer amplification. Sequencing used immunoSEQ multiplex PCR; TCRdb keeps in-frame clones, though not all of them. V and J calls and clone size are as listed in that table; D and trimming were resolved from the DNA. Of 90,000 or so clones listed, 86% are singletons. The source of the sample is a study of blood T cell repertoires in COVID-19. About the study: COVID-19 samples, acute and convalescent, were from the United States, Italy and Spain. T cells, B-cell-depleted T cells, or PBMCs supplied cDNA or gDNA.

The CDR3 length is 17 residues. Germline assignment: CDR1 MNHEY and CDR2 SVGEGT. With 4 bases clipped from V and 4 bases from J, the junction kept 13 bases outside the gene matches. The source is a man in his forties or fifties with active COVID-19. The sample comprised peripheral blood. This chain uses TRBV6-2 or TRBV6-3 with TRBJ2-5, with 9 bases aligning to TRBD2. DNA for the CDR3: TGTGCCAGCAGTTCACCCCCGCTGCGGGGGGGCAGAGAGACCCAGTACTTC. Amino acid sequence: CASSSPPLRGGRETQYF.